This paragraph reports one T cell receptor beta chain. Its antigen is unknown. This sample stems from a study of T-cell memory formation after mild COVID-19. Study in general: Largely, TCR clusters stayed within a single donor. Findings of the study overall: Memory cells collected pre-infection included some clones that later responded, suggesting cross-reactive memory joined. Day 15 to 85 contracting clones showed balanced CD4/CD8; later expanders leaned CD4+.

TCR alpha and TCR beta cDNA libraries with sample barcodes and UMIs came from 5'RACE using constant-segment primers. MiXCR was run by TCRdb on the 5' RACE reads, yielding one entry per CDR3 protein. Of fewer than 650,000 distinct CDR3 sequences listed, 15% to 20% are singletons. This CDR3 contains 14 residues. Looked up from germline, CDR1 is SGHVS and CDR2 is FQNEAQ. The junction had 3 bases not matched to a gene; V was cut back by 6 bases and J by 3 bases. The chain joins TRBV7-8 to TRBJ2-5; 11 bases map to TRBD2. The source of this sequence is an adult woman who had mild COVID-19 (a few samples of this study predate the infection). Cell type and time point are not known. The sample comprised PBMCs or a T cell subset sorted from them (not recorded which). The CDR3 reads CASRPTSGEETQYF. Written as DNA, the CDR3 is TGTGCCAGCAGGCCGACTAGCGGGGAAGAGACCCAGTACTTC.